This TCR beta chain was observed in a study of Tregs in tolerant kidney transplant recipients. Details on this clone: Its antigen is still unknown.

Only in-frame clones appear in the TCRdb table, and some are missing; sequencing was by immunoSEQ multiplex PCR. The table lists over 50,000 clones, around four fifths of them singletons. Thawed PBMCs were FACS-sorted into unstimulated CD4+CD25+CD127- regulatory T cells, CD4+CD25- non-regulatory cells, CD4 and CD8 cells. V gave up 0 bases and J gave up 6 bases; unmatched junction bases: 8. The length of the CDR3 is 16 residues. Looked up from germline, CDR1 is SGHRS and CDR2 is YFSETQ. Whole-study findings and limits: This study did not directly address biological reproducibility. The small number of patients limits these findings pending further validation.

This clonotype originated in a human donor in good health. Sequenced: CD4+ T cells from blood. The chain joins TRBV5-1 to TRBJ1-2; 10 positions match TRBD1. The CDR3 nucleotides read TGCGCCAGCAGCTTGGTTTCCGGGACAGGGGAGGATGGCTACACCTTC. Translation: CASSLVSGTGEDGYTF. The entire variable domain, with the rest obtained from reference TRBV5-1 and TRBJ1-2, is as follows: KAGVTQTPRYLIKTRGQQVTLSCSPISGHRSVSWYQQTPGQGLQFLFEYFSETQRNKGNFPGRFSGRQFSNSRSEMNVSTLELGDSALYLCASSLVSGTGEDGYTFGSGTRLTVV.